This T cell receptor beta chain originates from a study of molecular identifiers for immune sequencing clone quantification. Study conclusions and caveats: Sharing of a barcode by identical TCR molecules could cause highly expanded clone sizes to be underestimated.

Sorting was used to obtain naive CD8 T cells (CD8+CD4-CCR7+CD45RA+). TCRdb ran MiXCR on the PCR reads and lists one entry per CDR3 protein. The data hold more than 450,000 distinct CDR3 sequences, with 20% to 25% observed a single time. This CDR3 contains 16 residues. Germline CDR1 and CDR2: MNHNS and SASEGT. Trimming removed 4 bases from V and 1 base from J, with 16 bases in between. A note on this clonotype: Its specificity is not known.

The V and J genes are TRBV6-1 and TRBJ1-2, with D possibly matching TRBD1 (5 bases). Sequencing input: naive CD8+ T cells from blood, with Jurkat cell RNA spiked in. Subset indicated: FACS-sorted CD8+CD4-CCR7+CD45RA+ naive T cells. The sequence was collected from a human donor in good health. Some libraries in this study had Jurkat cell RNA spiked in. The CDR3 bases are TGTGCCAGCAGTGGACGGACACATCTCCTTAACTATGGCTACACCTTC. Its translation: CASSGRTHLLNYGYTF.